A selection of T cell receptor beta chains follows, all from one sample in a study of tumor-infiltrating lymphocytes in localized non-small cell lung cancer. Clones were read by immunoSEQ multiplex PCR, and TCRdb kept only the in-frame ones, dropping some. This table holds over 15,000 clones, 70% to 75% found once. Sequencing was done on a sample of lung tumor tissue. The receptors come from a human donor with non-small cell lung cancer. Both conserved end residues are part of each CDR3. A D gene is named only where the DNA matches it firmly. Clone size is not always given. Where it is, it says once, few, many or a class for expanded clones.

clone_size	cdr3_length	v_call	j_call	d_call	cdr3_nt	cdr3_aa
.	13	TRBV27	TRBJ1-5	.	TGTGCCAGCAGTCGGGGACATAATCAGCCCCAGCATTTT	CASSRGHNQPQHF
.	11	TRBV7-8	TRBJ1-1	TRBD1	TGTGCCAGCAGCCCCGGACAGGGGGCTTTCTTT	CASSPGQGAFF
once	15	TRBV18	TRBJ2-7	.	TGTGCCAGCTCACCACAGGGGGGAAACTCCTACGAGCAGTACTTC	CASSPQGGNSYEQYF
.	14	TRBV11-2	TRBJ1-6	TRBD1	TGTGCCAGCAGCTTGGACAGGGCTAATTCACCCCTCCACTTT	CASSLDRANSPLHF
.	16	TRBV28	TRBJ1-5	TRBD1	TGTGCCAGCAGTTATGCAGGGGGGGGTTCCAATCAGCCCCAGCATTTT	CASSYAGGGSNQPQHF
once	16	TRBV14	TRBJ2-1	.	TGTGCCAGCAGCCAAGATCCCGGGGACTCCTACAATGAGCAGTTCTTC	CASSQDPGDSYNEQFF
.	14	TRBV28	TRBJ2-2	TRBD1	TGTGCCAGCCAGACAGGGGAGAACACCGGGGAGCTGTTTTTT	CASQTGENTGELFF
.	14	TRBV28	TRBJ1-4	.	TGTGCCAGCAGCCTAGATGGGAGGGGCGAAAAACTGTTTTTT	CASSLDGRGEKLFF
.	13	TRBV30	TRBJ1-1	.	TGTGCCTGGAGTGGGGGAGGCTGGACTGAAGCTTTCTTT	CAWSGGGWTEAFF
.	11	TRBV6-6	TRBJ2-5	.	TGTGCCAGCAATACCGGGAAGGGCCAGTACTTC	CASNTGKGQYF
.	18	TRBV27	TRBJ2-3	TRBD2	TGTGCCAGCAGTACCCGGGGACTAGCGGGTGTAGGCACAGATACGCAGTATTTT	CASSTRGLAGVGTDTQYF
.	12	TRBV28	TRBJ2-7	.	TGTGCCAGCAGTCCCCCGAGGGGGGGGCAGTACTTC	CASSPPRGGQYF
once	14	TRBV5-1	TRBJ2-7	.	TGCGCCAGCAGCGGCGCCGCATTCGGCGGAGAGCAGTACTTC	CASSGAAFGGEQYF
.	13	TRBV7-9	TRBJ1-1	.	TGTGCCAGCAGGCCTCCCTTGAACACTGAAGCTTTCTTT	CASRPPLNTEAFF
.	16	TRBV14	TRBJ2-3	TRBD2	TGTGCCAGCAGGGGGACTAGCGGGGGTGCCGGCGATACGCAGTATTTT	CASRGTSGGAGDTQYF
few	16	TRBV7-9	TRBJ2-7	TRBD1	TGTGCCAGCAGCTTAGCTCAGGACAGGGACGACTACGAGCAGTACTTC	CASSLAQDRDDYEQYF
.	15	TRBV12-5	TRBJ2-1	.	TGTGCTAGTGGTTTGCGGCAGGGGTGGTACAATGAGCAGTTCTTC	CASGLRQGWYNEQFF
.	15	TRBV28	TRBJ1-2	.	TGTGCCAGCAGTTCATATGCGCCCAGGGGAGAGGGCTACACCTTC	CASSSYAPRGEGYTF
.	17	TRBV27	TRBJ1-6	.	TGTGCCAGCAGTTTATATGGGGCAGCTGGCTATAATTCACCCCTCCACTTT	CASSLYGAAGYNSPLHF
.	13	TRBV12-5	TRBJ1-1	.	TGTGCTAGTGGCCGTGAATCTTTCACTGAAGCTTTCTTT	CASGRESFTEAFF
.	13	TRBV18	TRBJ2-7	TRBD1	TGTGCCAGCTCACCTGGGACAGGCTACGAGCAGTACTTC	CASSPGTGYEQYF
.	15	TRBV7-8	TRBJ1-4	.	TGTGCCAGCAGCCCTCAGGGGACTTCCCTTGAAAAACTGTTTTTT	CASSPQGTSLEKLFF
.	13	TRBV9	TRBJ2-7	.	TGTGCCAGCAGCGTAGAACCCAAGTCTGAGCAGTACTTC	CASSVEPKSEQYF
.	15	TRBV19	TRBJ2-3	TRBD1	TGTGCCAGTAACCCCGACAGGGCAAGCACAGATACGCAGTATTTT	CASNPDRASTDTQYF
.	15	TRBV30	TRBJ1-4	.	TGTGCCTGGAGTCCCCCCGGGAGGGGGGAAGAAAAACTGTTTTTT	CAWSPPGRGEEKLFF
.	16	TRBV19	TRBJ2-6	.	TGTGCCAGTACGTTGGTAGGGAGGACCGGGGCCAACGTCCTGACTTTC	CASTLVGRTGANVLTF
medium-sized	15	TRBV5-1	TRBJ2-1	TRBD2	TGCGCCAGCAGCCACACTAGCGGGGGAACCAATGAGCAGTTCTTC	CASSHTSGGTNEQFF
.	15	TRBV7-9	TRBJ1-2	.	TGTGCCAGCAGCTCCATTCACCGGGCGGGCTATGGCTACACCTTC	CASSSIHRAGYGYTF
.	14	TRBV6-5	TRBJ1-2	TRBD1	TGTGCCAGCAGTTTCGACAGGGCCGGTCAAGGCTACACCTTC	CASSFDRAGQGYTF
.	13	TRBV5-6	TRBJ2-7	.	TGTGCCAGCAGCTCAAAGACAGCCTACGAGCAGTACTTC	CASSSKTAYEQYF
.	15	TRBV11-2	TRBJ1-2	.	TGTGCCAGCAGCTTAGATGGGACAAACGACTATGGCTACACCTTC	CASSLDGTNDYGYTF
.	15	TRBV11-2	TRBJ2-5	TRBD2	TGTGCCAGCAGCTCCTCGAGCGGGAGTGGGGAGACCCAGTACTTC	CASSSSSGSGETQYF
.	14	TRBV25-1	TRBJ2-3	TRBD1	TGTGCCTCGGGACAGGGGGACCCCACAGATACGCAGTATTTT	CASGQGDPTDTQYF
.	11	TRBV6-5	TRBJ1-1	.	TGTGCCAGCTCGGACGACACTGAAGCTTTCTTT	CASSDDTEAFF